Detailed here is one T cell receptor (beta chain). The antigen remains unidentified. This record belongs to a study of cytomegalovirus exposure and HLA in healthy donors. Study details: Of 350 to 400 genotyped donors, 75% to 90% grouped in the Caucasian-associated ancestry cluster. Study-wide findings and caveats: Researchers catalogued around 150 TCR beta chains as cytomegalovirus-associated. A classifier reportedly called cytomegalovirus status with high sensitivity and specificity.

These donors counted as nominally healthy when sampled, but unrecorded immune exposures were likely. This CDR3 has 13 residues. Trimming at V came to 7 bases and at J to 3 bases, leaving 5 bases not matched to a gene. Per germline, CDR1 SQVTM and CDR2 ANQGSEA. Primers included in the PCR were 60 Vbeta and 13 Jbeta primers. Using immunoSEQ multiplex PCR, the repertoire was profiled, and TCRdb retains in-frame clones only, with some absent. This table has around 160,000 clones, roughly 80% appearing once. This TCR came from a man between 35 and 55 years old in good health and CMV-seropositive. Sequencing was done on a sample of PBMCs. The chain carries TRBV29-1 and TRBJ2-3, with 9 nucleotides matching TRBD2. The CDR3 region is CSASGLATDTQYF. The DNA for the CDR3 is TGCAGCGCCTCGGGACTAGCAACAGATACGCAGTATTTT.